What follows describes a single T cell receptor beta chain. Assay: immunoSEQ multiplex PCR; the TCRdb copy retains only in-frame clones and omits some. Counted here are about 270,000 clones, about nine tenths occurring once; the ten biggest clones make up over 4%. The sample comes from a study of blood T cell repertoires in COVID-19. Turning to the study itself: In each case, the material was cDNA or gDNA derived from T cells, B-cell-depleted T cells, or PBMCs.

Per germline, CDR1 SGDLS and CDR2 YYNGEE. CDR3 length equals 15 residues. The V and J ends lost 3 bases and 6 bases, in that order; junction bases with no gene match: 9. This TCR was recovered from a man aged 55 to 70 who had recovered from COVID-19. Material for sequencing was peripheral blood. V and J are TRBV9 and TRBJ2-1; 7 bases align to TRBD2. Here the CDR3 reads CASSGSGGPANEQFF. CDR3 DNA sequence: TGTGCCAGCAGCGGCTCGGGGGGACCCGCCAATGAGCAGTTCTTC. The variable domain in full, completed from reference TRBV9 and TRBJ2-1, reads DSGVTQTPKHLITATGQRVTLRCSPRSGDLSVYWYQQSLDQGLQFLIQYYNGEERAKGNILERFSAQQFPDLHSELNLSSLELGDSALYFCASSGSGGPANEQFFGPGTRLTVL.